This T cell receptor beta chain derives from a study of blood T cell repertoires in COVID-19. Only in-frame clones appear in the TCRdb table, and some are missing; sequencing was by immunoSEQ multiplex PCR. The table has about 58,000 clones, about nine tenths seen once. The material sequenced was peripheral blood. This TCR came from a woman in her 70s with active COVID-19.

This CDR3 is CATSGRQGAGGTGELFF. For the CDR3, the DNA is TGTGCCACCAGCGGAAGACAGGGGGCAGGTGGAACCGGGGAGCTGTTTTTT. J is TRBJ2-2 and V is TRBV15; 10 bases are a match to TRBD1. The length of the CDR3 is 17 residues. V lost 5 bases and J lost 5; bases outside the gene matches: 11. CDR1 and CDR2 (germline): LNHNV, YYDKDF (reference sequence).